Listed below are T cell receptor beta chains from one sample, sequenced in a study of blood T cells in healthy people across ages. TCRdb fed the 5' RACE reads into MiXCR, producing one record per CDR3 protein. The sample contains around 2 million distinct CDR3 sequences, more than 35% of which appear only once. Specimen: blood. These receptors were obtained from a human donor in good health. The CDR3 runs from the conserved cysteine through the conserved F or W. D genes are given only for firm matches. Clone size is given for some rows only: seen once, a few or many times, or a class if the clone is expanded.

>TRBJ2-7|-|-|TRBV5-6
CASSPAGMGAYEQYF
TGTGCCAGCAGCCCCGCCGGGATGGGAGCCTACGAGCAGTACTTC
>TRBJ2-5|-|-|TRBV2
CASSEQASGTQYF
TGTGCCAGCAGCGAACAGGCCTCTGGGACCCAGTACTTC
>TRBJ1-1|-|few|TRBV6-6
CASSYGRGYVTEAFF
TGTGCCAGCAGTTACGGTAGGGGGTATGTCACTGAAGCTTTCTTT
>TRBJ1-1|TRBD1|few|TRBV12-3/TRBV12-4
CASSAGQGRANTEAFF
TGTGCCAGCAGCGCCGGACAGGGGAGGGCGAACACTGAAGCTTTCTTT
>TRBJ2-1|-|few|TRBV27
CASSLDLGVGQFF
TGTGCCAGCAGTTTAGATTTGGGGGTTGGGCAGTTCTTC
>TRBJ2-5|TRBD2|-|TRBV27
CASRLGASGQETQYF
TGTGCCAGCAGACTAGGGGCTAGCGGGCAAGAGACCCAGTACTTC
>TRBJ2-1|-|-|TRBV5-1
CASSLSGREQFF
TGCGCCAGCAGCTTGAGCGGACGAGAGCAGTTCTTC
>TRBJ2-4|-|-|TRBV20-1
CSARRGAVDIQYF
TGCAGTGCTAGAAGGGGGGCGGTCGACATTCAGTACTTC
>TRBJ2-3|-|-|TRBV12-3/TRBV12-4
CASSLIIRRGADTQYF
TGTGCCAGCAGTTTAATAATCCGCAGGGGCGCAGATACGCAGTATTTT
>TRBJ2-7|-|few|TRBV7-2
CASSLESRWEQYF
TGTGCCAGCAGCTTAGAGTCGAGGTGGGAGCAGTACTTC
>TRBJ1-5|-|-|TRBV12-5
CTSGPQTNQPQHF
TGTACTAGTGGCCCACAAACGAATCAGCCCCAGCATTTT
>TRBJ1-5|-|-|TRBV12-3/TRBV12-4
CASSDGQLMDQPQHF
TGTGCCAGCAGTGATGGACAGCTCATGGATCAGCCCCAGCATTTT
>TRBJ1-1|-|few|TRBV2
CASKVRGGAYTEAFF
TGTGCCAGCAAAGTGAGGGGTGGAGCGTACACTGAAGCTTTCTTT
>TRBJ1-1|-|once|TRBV29-1
CSVGPVGIF
TGCAGCGTTGGCCCGGTTGGTATCTTT
>TRBJ1-2|-|-|TRBV7-9
CASSLNRDEGYTF
TGTGCCAGCAGCTTAAACAGGGACGAGGGCTACACCTTC
>TRBJ2-7|TRBD1|-|TRBV20-1
CSARRWDSSYEQYF
TGCAGTGCGAGAAGATGGGACAGCTCCTACGAGCAGTACTTC
>TRBJ2-1|TRBD2|-|TRBV5-1
CASREGLADYNEQFF
TGCGCCAGCAGAGAAGGACTAGCGGATTACAATGAGCAGTTCTTC
>TRBJ2-6|-|few|TRBV5-1
CASSLKQGAGANVLTF
TGCGCCAGCAGCTTGAAGCAAGGGGCTGGGGCCAACGTCCTGACTTTC
>TRBJ2-7|TRBD1|few|TRBV11-2
CASSSTGQSYEQYF
TGTGCCAGCAGCTCAACGGGACAGAGCTACGAGCAGTACTTC
>TRBJ2-7|TRBD2|-|TRBV29-1
CSVEVGAGEGEQYF
TGCAGCGTTGAAGTCGGAGCGGGGGAGGGCGAGCAGTACTTC
>TRBJ1-2|-|few|TRBV5-4
CASTPGQGEDGYTF
TGTGCCAGCACACCGGGGCAGGGTGAAGATGGCTACACCTTC
>TRBJ2-1|-|-|TRBV4-1
CASSRGEGGRSEQFF
TGCGCCAGCAGCCGAGGGGAGGGGGGCCGATCTGAGCAGTTCTTC
>TRBJ1-2|-|-|TRBV7-9
CASNDGGVSGYTF
TGTGCCAGCAACGATGGGGGGGTCAGCGGCTACACCTTC
>TRBJ1-5|-|-|TRBV27
CASSLSGGYSNQPQHF
TGTGCCAGCAGTCTCTCTGGGGGTTATAGCAATCAGCCCCAGCATTTT
>TRBJ2-1|-|-|TRBV7-9
CAGSLAGGREQFF
TGTGCCGGCAGCTTAGCCGGGGGCAGGGAGCAGTTCTTC
>TRBJ1-1|-|-|TRBV7-9
CASSAHANTEAFF
TGTGCCAGCAGCGCGCACGCGAACACTGAAGCTTTCTTT
>TRBJ1-1|TRBD1|-|TRBV5-6
CASSLDRGVKTEAFF
TGTGCCAGCAGCTTAGACAGGGGGGTAAAGACTGAAGCTTTCTTT
>TRBJ2-5|TRBD1|-|TRBV12-3/TRBV12-4
CASSPNTGQGLYF
TGTGCCAGCAGCCCCAACACAGGACAGGGACTGTACTTC
>TRBJ1-5|TRBD1|-|TRBV4-1
CASSQRQGNSNQPQHF
TGCGCCAGCAGCCAAAGACAGGGGAATAGCAATCAGCCCCAGCATTTT
>TRBJ1-1|TRBD1|-|TRBV20-1
CSVMDRELIEAFF
TGCAGTGTTATGGACAGGGAGTTAATTGAAGCTTTCTTT
>TRBJ1-1|-|-|TRBV29-1
CSAVGLGTEAFF
TGCAGCGCTGTAGGGTTGGGCACTGAAGCTTTCTTT
>TRBJ2-1|-|-|TRBV7-3
CASSQLARGYNEQFF
TGTGCCAGCAGCCAATTAGCGAGGGGTTACAATGAGCAGTTCTTC
>TRBJ2-2|-|few|TRBV29-1
CSGRDRVGAGELFF
TGCAGCGGGCGAGATAGGGTGGGTGCCGGGGAGCTGTTTTTT
>TRBJ1-6|-|-|TRBV12-3/TRBV12-4
CASSSTSLALHF
TGTGCCAGCAGCTCGACATCGCTAGCCCTCCACTTT